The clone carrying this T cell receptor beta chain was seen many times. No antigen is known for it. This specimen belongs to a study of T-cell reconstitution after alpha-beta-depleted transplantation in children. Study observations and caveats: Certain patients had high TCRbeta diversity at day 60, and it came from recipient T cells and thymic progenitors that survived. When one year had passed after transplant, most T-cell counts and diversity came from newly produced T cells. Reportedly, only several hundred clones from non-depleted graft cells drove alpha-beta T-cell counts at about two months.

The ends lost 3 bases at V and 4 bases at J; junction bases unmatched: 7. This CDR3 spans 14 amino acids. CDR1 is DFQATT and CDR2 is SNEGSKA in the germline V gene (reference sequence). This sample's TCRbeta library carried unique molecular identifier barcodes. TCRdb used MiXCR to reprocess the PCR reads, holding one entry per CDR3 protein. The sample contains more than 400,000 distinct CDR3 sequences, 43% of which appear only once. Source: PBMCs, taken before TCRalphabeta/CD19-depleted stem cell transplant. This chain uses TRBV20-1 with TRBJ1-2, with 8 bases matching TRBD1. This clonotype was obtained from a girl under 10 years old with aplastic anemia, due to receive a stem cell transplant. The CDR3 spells CSARGTGRAYGYTF. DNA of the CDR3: TGCAGTGCTAGGGGGACAGGCAGAGCCTATGGCTACACCTTC.